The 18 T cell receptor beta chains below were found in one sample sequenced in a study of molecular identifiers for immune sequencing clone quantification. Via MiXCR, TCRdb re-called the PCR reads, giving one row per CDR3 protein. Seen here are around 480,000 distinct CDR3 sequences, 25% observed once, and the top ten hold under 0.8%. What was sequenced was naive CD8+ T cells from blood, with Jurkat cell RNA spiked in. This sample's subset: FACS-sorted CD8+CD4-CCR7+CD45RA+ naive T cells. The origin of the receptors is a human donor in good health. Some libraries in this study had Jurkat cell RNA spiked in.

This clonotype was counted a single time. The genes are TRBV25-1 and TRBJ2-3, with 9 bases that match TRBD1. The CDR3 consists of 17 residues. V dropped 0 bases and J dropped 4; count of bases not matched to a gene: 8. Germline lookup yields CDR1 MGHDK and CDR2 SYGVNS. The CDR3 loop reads CASSEYVGTGTADTQYF. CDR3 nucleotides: TGTGCCAGCAGTGAATATGTGGGGACAGGGACGGCAGATACGCAGTATTTT. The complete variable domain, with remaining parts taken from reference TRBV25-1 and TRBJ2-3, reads EADIYQTPRYLVIGTGKKITLECSQTMGHDKMYWYQQDPGMELHLIHYSYGVNSTEKGDLSSESTVSRIRTEHFPLTLESARPSHTSQYLCASSEYVGTGTADTQYFGPGTRLTVL.

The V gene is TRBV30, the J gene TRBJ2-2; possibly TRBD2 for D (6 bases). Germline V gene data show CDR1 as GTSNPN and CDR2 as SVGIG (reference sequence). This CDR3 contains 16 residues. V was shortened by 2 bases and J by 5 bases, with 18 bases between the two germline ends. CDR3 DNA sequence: TGTGCCTGGAGTATACTTGGAGGTGGAGGGACCGGGGAGCTGTTTTTT. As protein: CAWSILGGGGTGELFF.

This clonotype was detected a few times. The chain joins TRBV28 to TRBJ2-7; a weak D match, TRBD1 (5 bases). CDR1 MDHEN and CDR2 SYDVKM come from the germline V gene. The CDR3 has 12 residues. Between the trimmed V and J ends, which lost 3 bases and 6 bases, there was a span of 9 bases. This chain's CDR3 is CASSLTVLEQYF. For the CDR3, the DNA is TGTGCCAGCAGTTTGACAGTCCTCGAGCAGTACTTC.

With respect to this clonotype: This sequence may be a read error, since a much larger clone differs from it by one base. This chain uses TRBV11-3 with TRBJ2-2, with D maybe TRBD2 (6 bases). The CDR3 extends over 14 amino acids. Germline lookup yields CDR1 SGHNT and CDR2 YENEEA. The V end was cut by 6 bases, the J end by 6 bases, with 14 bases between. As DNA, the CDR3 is TGTGCCAGCAGTGGGGGGTATCACCCCGGGGAGCTGTTTTTT. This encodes CASSGGYHPGELFF.

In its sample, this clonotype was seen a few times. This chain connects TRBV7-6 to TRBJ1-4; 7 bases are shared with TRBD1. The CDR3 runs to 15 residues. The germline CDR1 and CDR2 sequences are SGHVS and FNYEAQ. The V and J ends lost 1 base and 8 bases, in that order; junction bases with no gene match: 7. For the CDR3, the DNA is TGTGCCAGCAGCTTAGATACAGGGGAGGAAGAAAAACTGTTTTTT. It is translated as CASSLDTGEEEKLFF.

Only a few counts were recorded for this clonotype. CDR3 sequence reads: CASSQDQGTLASYEQYF. CDR3 coding DNA: TGTGCCAGCAGCCAAGATCAAGGGACACTAGCCTCCTACGAGCAGTACTTC. The V gene is TRBV4-2, the J gene TRBJ2-7; D is tentatively TRBD1 or TRBD2 (6 bases each). Looked up from germline, CDR1 is LGHNA and CDR2 is YNFKEQ. V gave up 0 bases and J gave up 0 bases, with 15 bases separating them. The CDR3 totals 17 residues.

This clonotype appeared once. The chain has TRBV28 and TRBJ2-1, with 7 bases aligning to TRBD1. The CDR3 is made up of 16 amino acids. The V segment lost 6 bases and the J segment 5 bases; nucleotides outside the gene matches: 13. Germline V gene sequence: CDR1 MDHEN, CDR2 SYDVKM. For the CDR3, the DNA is TGTGCCAGCAGAAAGGGTCGGGACAGAGCCCACAATGAGCAGTTCTTC. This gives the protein CASRKGRDRAHNEQFF.

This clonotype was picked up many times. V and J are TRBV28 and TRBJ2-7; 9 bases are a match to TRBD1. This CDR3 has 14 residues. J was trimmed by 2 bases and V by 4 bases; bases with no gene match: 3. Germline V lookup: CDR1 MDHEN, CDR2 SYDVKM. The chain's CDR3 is CASSSGQGPYEQYF. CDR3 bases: TGTGCCAGCAGTTCGGGACAGGGACCCTACGAGCAGTACTTC. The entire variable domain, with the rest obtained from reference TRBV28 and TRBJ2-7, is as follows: DVKVTQSSRYLVKRTGEKVFLECVQDMDHENMFWYRQDPGLGLRLIYFSYDVKMKEKGDIPEGYSVSREKKERFSLILESASTNQTSMYLCASSSGQGPYEQYFGPGTRLTVT.

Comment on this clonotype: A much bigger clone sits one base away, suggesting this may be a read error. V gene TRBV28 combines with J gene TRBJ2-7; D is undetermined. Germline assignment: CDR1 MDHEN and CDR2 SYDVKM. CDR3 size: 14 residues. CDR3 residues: CASSLSSPTYKQYF. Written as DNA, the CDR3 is TGTGCCAGCAGTTTATCGAGTCCTACCTACAAGCAGTACTTC.

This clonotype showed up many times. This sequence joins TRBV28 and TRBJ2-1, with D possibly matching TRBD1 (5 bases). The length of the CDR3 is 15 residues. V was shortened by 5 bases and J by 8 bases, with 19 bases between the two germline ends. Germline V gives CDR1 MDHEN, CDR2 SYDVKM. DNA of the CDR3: TGTGCCAGCAGTATCTCAGCAGGGATGGGCGATGAGCAGTTCTTC. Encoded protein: CASSISAGMGDEQFF. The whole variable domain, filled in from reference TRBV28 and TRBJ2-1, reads DVKVTQSSRYLVKRTGEKVFLECVQDMDHENMFWYRQDPGLGLRLIYFSYDVKMKEKGDIPEGYSVSREKKERFSLILESASTNQTSMYLCASSISAGMGDEQFFGPGTRLTVL.

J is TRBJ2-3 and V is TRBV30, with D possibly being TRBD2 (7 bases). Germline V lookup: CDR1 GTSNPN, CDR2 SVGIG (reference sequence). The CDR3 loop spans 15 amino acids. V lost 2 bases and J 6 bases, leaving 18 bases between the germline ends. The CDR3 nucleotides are TGTGCCTGGAGTCCCCGCGGGGGCCCCGGGGATACGCAGTATTTT. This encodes CAWSPRGGPGDTQYF.

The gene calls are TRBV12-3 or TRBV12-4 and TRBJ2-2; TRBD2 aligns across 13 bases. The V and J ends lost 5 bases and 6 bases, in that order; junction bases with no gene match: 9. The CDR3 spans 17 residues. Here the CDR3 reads CASSPWTSGRNAGELFF. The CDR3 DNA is TGTGCCAGCAGTCCTTGGACTAGCGGGAGAAACGCCGGGGAGCTGTTTTTT.

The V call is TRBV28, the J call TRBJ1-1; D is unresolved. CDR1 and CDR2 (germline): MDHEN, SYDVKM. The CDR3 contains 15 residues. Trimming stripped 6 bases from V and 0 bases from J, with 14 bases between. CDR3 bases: TGTGCCAGCAGCCTTCATGGGGAGATGAACACTGAAGCTTTCTTT. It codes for CASSLHGEMNTEAFF. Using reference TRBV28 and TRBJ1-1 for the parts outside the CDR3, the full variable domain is DVKVTQSSRYLVKRTGEKVFLECVQDMDHENMFWYRQDPGLGLRLIYFSYDVKMKEKGDIPEGYSVSREKKERFSLILESASTNQTSMYLCASSLHGEMNTEAFFGQGTRLTVV.

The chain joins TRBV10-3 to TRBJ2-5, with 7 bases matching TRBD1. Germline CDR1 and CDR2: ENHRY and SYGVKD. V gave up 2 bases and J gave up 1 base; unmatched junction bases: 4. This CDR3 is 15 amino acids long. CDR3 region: CAISEGRQGQETQYF. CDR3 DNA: TGTGCCATCAGTGAGGGGCGACAGGGCCAAGAGACCCAGTACTTC.

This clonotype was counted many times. The CDR3 sequence is CASSLSQNFGTEAFF. Here the CDR3 DNA reads TGTGCCAGCAGCTTATCCCAGAATTTCGGCACTGAAGCTTTCTTT. The chain recombines TRBV7-6 with TRBJ1-1, with no clear D. V was cut by 2 bases and J by 4 bases, with 14 bases left in between. The V gene's germline CDR1 is SGHVS and CDR2 FNYEAQ. This CDR3 is built from 15 residues.

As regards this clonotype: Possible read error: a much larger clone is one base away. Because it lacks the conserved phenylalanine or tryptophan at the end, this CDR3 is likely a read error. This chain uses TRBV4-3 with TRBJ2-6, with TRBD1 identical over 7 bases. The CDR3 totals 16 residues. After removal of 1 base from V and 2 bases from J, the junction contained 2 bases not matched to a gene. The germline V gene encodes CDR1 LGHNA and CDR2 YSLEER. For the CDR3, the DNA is TGCGCCAGCAGCCAAGGAACAGGGGCTGGGGCCAACGTCCTGACTTCC. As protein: CASSQGTGAGANVLTS.

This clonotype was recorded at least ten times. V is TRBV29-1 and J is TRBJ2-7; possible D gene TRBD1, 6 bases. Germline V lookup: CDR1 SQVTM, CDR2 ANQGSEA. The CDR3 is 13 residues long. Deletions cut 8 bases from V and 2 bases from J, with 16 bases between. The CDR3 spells CSMRCRDTYEQYF. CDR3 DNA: TGCAGCATGAGGTGCCGGGACACCTACGAGCAGTACTTC.

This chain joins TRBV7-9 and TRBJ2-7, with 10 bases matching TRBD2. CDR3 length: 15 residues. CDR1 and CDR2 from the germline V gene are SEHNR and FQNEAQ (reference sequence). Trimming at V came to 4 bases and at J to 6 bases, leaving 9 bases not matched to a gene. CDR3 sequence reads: CASSYPLAGRFEQYF. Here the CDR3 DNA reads TGTGCCAGCAGCTACCCACTAGCGGGACGATTCGAGCAGTACTTC.